This TCR beta chain emerged from a study of blood T cell repertoires in COVID-19. Overall study: Sources were T cells, B-cell-depleted T cells, or PBMCs; the material itself was cDNA or gDNA.

V was shortened by 3 bases and J by 5 bases, with 11 bases between the two germline ends. The CDR3 length is 14 residues. From germline, CDR1 is KGHSH and CDR2 LQKENI. In the authors' methods: Reference gene primers were amplified, and this amplification served to estimate nucleated cell counts. Assay: immunoSEQ multiplex PCR; the TCRdb copy retains only in-frame clones and omits some. The D gene and trimming were derived from the DNA, and the V and J assignments and clone size from that table. The table shows hundreds of thousands of clones, with around nine tenths occurring only once. The chain uses TRBV18 and TRBJ1-5; D unresolved. This TCR was sampled from a woman aged 55-70 years who had recovered from COVID-19. Sequencing was done on a sample of peripheral blood. Here the CDR3 DNA reads TGTGCCAGCTCACCGATCGGCGGGTATCAGCCCCAGCATTTT. Its translation is CASSPIGGYQPQHF.